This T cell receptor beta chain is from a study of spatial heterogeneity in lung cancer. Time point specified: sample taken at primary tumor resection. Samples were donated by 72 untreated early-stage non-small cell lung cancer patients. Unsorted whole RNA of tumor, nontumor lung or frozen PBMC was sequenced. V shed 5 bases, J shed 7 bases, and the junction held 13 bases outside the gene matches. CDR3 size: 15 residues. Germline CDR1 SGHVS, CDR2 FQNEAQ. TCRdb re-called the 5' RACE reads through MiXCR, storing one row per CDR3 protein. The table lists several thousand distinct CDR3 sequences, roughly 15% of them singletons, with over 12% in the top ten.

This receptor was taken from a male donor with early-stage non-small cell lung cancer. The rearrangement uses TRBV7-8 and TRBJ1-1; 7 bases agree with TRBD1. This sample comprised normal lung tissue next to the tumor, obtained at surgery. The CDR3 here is CASSRNRQGNGEAFF. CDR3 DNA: TGTGCCAGCAGCCGCAACCGACAGGGTAACGGTGAAGCTTTCTTT.